The 30 T cell receptor beta chains given below trace back to one sample, sequenced in a study of technical replicates of blood from a handful of donors. The method was immunoSEQ multiplex PCR; TCRdb's version includes in-frame clones alone and lacks a portion of them. The sample has 80,000 to 90,000 clones, roughly 94% seen once. The material sequenced was T cells isolated from PBMCs. Every receptor here comes from a human donor in good health.

The genes are TRBV10-1 and TRBJ2-5; 7 positions agree with TRBD1. Trimming took 2 bases from V and 5 from J; bases not matched to a gene: 2. This CDR3 comprises 13 residues. Germline CDR1 is WNHNN and CDR2 is SYGVQD (reference sequence). CDR3 region: CASSEGTVETQYF. For the CDR3, the DNA is TGCGCCAGCAGTGAGGGGACAGTTGAGACCCAGTACTTC.

The chain has TRBV14 and TRBJ1-2, with D possibly being TRBD1 (6 bases). The CDR3 covers 17 residues. Trimming shortened V by 4 bases and J by 4 bases, and 22 bases separated the two germline ends. Germline CDR1 reads SGHDN; CDR2 reads FVKESK. In nucleotides, the CDR3 is TGTGCCAGCAGCCCAACAGGGATTATTGGCTCGGGCTATGGCTACACCTTC. Protein sequence: CASSPTGIIGSGYGYTF. Drawing the rest from reference TRBV14 and TRBJ1-2, the complete variable domain is EAGVTQFPSHSVIEKGQTVTLRCDPISGHDNLYWYRRVMGKEIKFLLHFVKESKQDESGMPNNRFLAERTGGTYSTLKVQPAELEDSGVYFCASSPTGIIGSGYGYTFGSGTRLTVV.

This sequence joins TRBV18 and TRBJ2-7; 10 bases are a match to TRBD2. With 3 bases clipped from V and 7 bases from J, the junction kept 15 bases outside the gene matches. The CDR3 totals 17 residues. CDR1 and CDR2 (germline): KGHSH, LQKENI. CDR3 sequence: CASSPIRGSGGAGEQYF. The CDR3 nucleotides read TGTGCCAGCTCACCGATTCGAGGGAGCGGGGGGGCCGGTGAGCAGTACTTC.

V is TRBV5-1 and J is TRBJ2-2, with D uncertain. V was trimmed by 1 base and J by 4 bases, leaving 14 bases between them. The CDR3 has 16 residues. Germline V gene sequence: CDR1 SGHRS, CDR2 YFSETQ. The CDR3 protein is CASSLTGSRGTGELFF. CDR3 in DNA: TGCGCCAGCAGCTTGACCGGCAGCCGCGGCACCGGGGAGCTGTTTTTT.

V is TRBV19 and J is TRBJ1-2, with D perhaps matching TRBD1 (6 bases). This CDR3 has 15 amino acids. CDR1 LNHDA and CDR2 SQIVND come from the germline V gene (reference sequence). V was clipped by 5 bases and J by 2 bases, with 15 bases between them. Here the CDR3 DNA reads TGTGCCAGTAGTTCCCCTTCGACAGGAAACTATGGCTACACCTTC. Translation: CASSSPSTGNYGYTF. The full variable domain, with the rest looked up from reference TRBV19 and TRBJ1-2, is DGGITQSPKYLFRKEGQNVTLSCEQNLNHDAMYWYRQDPGQGLRLIYYSQIVNDFQKGDIAEGYSVSREKKESFPLTVTSAQKNPTAFYLCASSSPSTGNYGYTFGSGTRLTVV.

The V and J genes are TRBV5-1 and TRBJ2-7; 7 bases fit TRBD1. V gave up 0 bases and J gave up 3 bases; unmatched junction bases: 6. From germline, CDR1 is SGHRS and CDR2 YFSETQ. CDR3 length: 15 amino acids. CDR3 bases: TGCGCCAGCAGCTTGGCAGGGGGAGTTGGCTACGAGCAGTACTTC. Protein product: CASSLAGGVGYEQYF. Full variable domain (missing parts from reference TRBV5-1 and TRBJ2-7): KAGVTQTPRYLIKTRGQQVTLSCSPISGHRSVSWYQQTPGQGLQFLFEYFSETQRNKGNFPGRFSGRQFSNSRSEMNVSTLELGDSALYLCASSLAGGVGYEQYFGPGTRLTVT.

The V and J genes are TRBV4-1 and TRBJ1-1; 7 bases are shared with TRBD1. The CDR3 loop spans 15 amino acids. Germline CDR1 is MGHRA and CDR2 is YSYEKL. With V trimmed by 5 bases and J by 0 bases, 6 bases remained unmatched. The CDR3 DNA is TGCGCCAGCAGCGTACGGACAGGTTTGAACACTGAAGCTTTCTTT. This codes for CASSVRTGLNTEAFF.

CDR3 amino acids: CASSLRDRDHEQFF. In DNA form, the CDR3 reads TGTGCCAGCAGCCTCCGGGACAGGGACCATGAGCAGTTCTTC. This chain connects TRBV7-6 to TRBJ2-1, with TRBD1 identical over 9 bases. The germline V gene has CDR1 SGHVS and CDR2 FNYEAQ. This CDR3 has 14 amino acids. V shed 5 bases and J 8 bases; nucleotides not matched to a gene: 7.

This chain connects TRBV6-5 to TRBJ1-1, with a weak D call TRBD1 (6 bases). The V end was cut by 0 bases, the J end by 8 bases, with 16 bases between. Germline V gene data show CDR1 as MNHEY and CDR2 as SVGAGI. The CDR3 is 15 amino acids. CDR3 residues: CASSYSTGFSGEAFF. Here the CDR3 DNA reads TGTGCCAGCAGTTACTCAACAGGGTTTTCGGGGGAAGCTTTCTTT.

The rearrangement links TRBV11-3 to TRBJ1-6; the D is unclear. CDR3 size: 13 residues. Per germline, CDR1 SGHNT and CDR2 YENEEA. V lost 0 bases to trimming and J lost 7 bases, with 4 bases between them. The DNA for the CDR3 is TGTGCCAGCAGCTTAGAATCGAATTCACCCCTCCACTTT. Its translation is CASSLESNSPLHF.

The table lists this clone with a few counts. The CDR3 DNA is TGTGCCTGGAGCCAAGGGGCGGGGCGTGAAGCTTTCTTT. Translation gives CAWSQGAGREAFF. The chain employs TRBV30 and TRBJ1-1; a possible D gene is TRBD1 (5 bases). Trimming removed 3 bases at V and 7 bases at J, with 15 bases between. This CDR3 has 13 amino acids. Germline assignment: CDR1 GTSNPN and CDR2 SVGIG (reference sequence).

This clone has just one count. The genes are TRBV6-5 and TRBJ2-7; perhaps TRBD1 as D (6 bases). V shed 5 bases and J shed 2 bases, with 10 bases lying between them. CDR1 and CDR2 from the germline V gene are MNHEY and SVGAGI. The CDR3 has 13 residues. CDR3 loop: CASSTGQTYEQYF. The CDR3, as DNA: TGTGCCAGCAGTACCGGACAGACCTACGAGCAGTACTTC.

This sequence joins TRBV28 and TRBJ1-2; D possibly corresponds to TRBD1 (6 bases). This CDR3 contains 16 residues. Germline V lookup: CDR1 MDHEN, CDR2 SYDVKM. V dropped 5 bases and J dropped 0 bases, with 16 bases sitting between them. The CDR3 sequence: CASSATGGKANYGYTF. The DNA of the CDR3 is TGTGCCAGCAGTGCGACAGGTGGGAAAGCTAACTATGGCTACACCTTC.

CDR3 in DNA: TGCGCCAGCTTGAGTACTGAAGCTTTCTTT. Amino acid sequence: CASLSTEAFF. V usage is TRBV10-2 and J usage is TRBJ1-1, with D unresolved. Germline CDR1 and CDR2: WSHSY and SAAADI. The CDR3 loop spans 10 amino acids. Trimming removed 8 bases at V and 5 bases at J, with 6 bases between.

This chain links TRBV6-5 with TRBJ2-7; 12 bases match TRBD1. Germline V gene data show CDR1 as MNHEY and CDR2 as SVGAGI. The CDR3 has 16 amino acids. After removal of 8 bases from V and 7 bases from J, the junction contained 15 bases not matched to a gene. CDR3 sequence (DNA): TGTGCCAGCCGTTCAGCAGCCGGGACAGGGGGCCGTGAGCAGTACTTC. It is translated as CASRSAAGTGGREQYF.

The CDR3 DNA is TGTGCCAGCAGCAGGACAGTAAAAGAGACCCAGTACTTC. Its translation: CASSRTVKETQYF. The rearrangement links TRBV28 to TRBJ2-5, with TRBD1 as a possible D gene (6 bases). With 6 bases removed from V and 3 bases from J, the gap between germline ends came to 11 bases. Per the germline V gene, CDR1 is MDHEN and CDR2 is SYDVKM. The CDR3 contains 13 residues.

The rearrangement joins TRBV5-1 to TRBJ1-4, with a tentative D call TRBD1 (5 bases). V lost 1 base, J lost 0 bases, and 10 bases lay in between. This CDR3 comprises 16 residues. CDR1 and CDR2 (germline): SGHRS, YFSETQ. CDR3 coding DNA: TGCGCCAGCAGCTTGAGGGGCTACTCAACTAATGAAAAACTGTTTTTT. As protein: CASSLRGYSTNEKLFF.

The chain links TRBV7-8 to TRBJ1-1; 7 positions agree with TRBD1. This CDR3 comprises 15 residues. Germline-derived CDR1 and CDR2 are SGHVS and FQNEAQ. Trimming took 1 base from V and 0 from J; bases not matched to a gene: 2. CDR3 nucleotides: TGTGCCAGCAGCTTAGGGGGACAGTTGAACACTGAAGCTTTCTTT. Its protein is CASSLGGQLNTEAFF. Full variable domain (remainder filled in from reference TRBV7-8 and TRBJ1-1): GAGVSQSPRYKVAKRGQDVALRCDPISGHVSLFWYQQALGQGPEFLTYFQNEAQLDKSGLPSDRFFAERPEGSVSTLKIQRTQQEDSAVYLCASSLGGQLNTEAFFGQGTRLTVV.

This chain uses TRBV28 with TRBJ2-3; possible D gene TRBD2, 5 bases. The germline V and J ends were trimmed by 7 bases and 2 bases, with 16 bases remaining between them. The length of the CDR3 is 15 residues. CDR1 and CDR2 from the germline V gene are MDHEN and SYDVKM. CDR3: CASIRSSGFTDTQYF. The CDR3 DNA reads TGTGCCAGCATTAGGTCCAGCGGATTCACAGATACGCAGTATTTT.

V and J are TRBV28 and TRBJ1-5; TRBD1 matches at 9 bases. The V gene end was trimmed by 7 bases and the J gene end by 6 bases; junction bases not matched to a gene: 10. Germline CDR1 and CDR2: MDHEN and SYDVKM. CDR3 length: 15 residues. CDR3 sequence (DNA): TGTGCCAGCATGAAGGACAGGGGAGGAGGTCAGCCCCAGCATTTT. It encodes CASMKDRGGGQPQHF.

The chain employs TRBV27 and TRBJ2-1; 7 bases are a match to TRBD2. V was clipped by 5 bases and J by 9 bases; unmatched bases: 25. This CDR3 has 19 amino acids. In germline, CDR1 is MNHEY, CDR2 SMNVEV (reference sequence). The CDR3 protein is CASSPILMFAGELSFEQFF. As DNA, the CDR3 is TGTGCCAGCAGTCCTATACTGATGTTTGCGGGAGAACTGTCATTTGAGCAGTTCTTC.

The chain combines TRBV19 with TRBJ2-7; 11 bases map to TRBD1. The CDR3 runs to 14 residues. Trimming at V came to 3 bases and at J to 5 bases, leaving 3 bases not matched to a gene. Per germline, CDR1 LNHDA and CDR2 SQIVND (reference sequence). CDR3 sequence: CASSIGQGADEQYF. In nucleotides, the CDR3 is TGTGCCAGTAGTATCGGACAGGGGGCGGACGAGCAGTACTTC.

The chain links TRBV4-2 to TRBJ1-2; D unclear. In germline, CDR1 is LGHNA, CDR2 YNFKEQ. V shed 0 bases and J shed 2 bases, with 10 bases lying between them. The CDR3 sequence is 15 residues long. CDR3 coding DNA: TGTGCCAGCAGCCAAGAGGCAGGAAAGAACTATGGCTACACCTTC. As protein: CASSQEAGKNYGYTF.

The CDR3 sequence is CASSLQGGETQYF. As DNA, the CDR3 is TGTGCCAGCAGCTTACAAGGGGGAGAGACCCAGTACTTC. V and J are TRBV11-3 and TRBJ2-5, with D possibly being TRBD1 (6 bases). Trimming took 2 bases from V and 4 from J, leaving 8 bases between them. CDR1 is SGHNT, CDR2 YENEEA, per germline. There are 13 residues in the CDR3. The whole variable domain, remainder taken from reference TRBV11-3 and TRBJ2-5, is EAGVVQSPRYKIIEKKQPVAFWCNPISGHNTLYWYLQNLGQGPELLIRYENEEAVDDSQLPKDRFSAERLKGVDSTLKIQPAELGDSAVYLCASSLQGGETQYFGPGTRLLVL.

The chain links TRBV18 to TRBJ2-5; 7 bases match TRBD2. The CDR3 contains 16 residues. V shed 1 base and J 4 bases; nucleotides not matched to a gene: 9. Germline CDR1 and CDR2: KGHSH and LQKENI. The CDR3, as DNA: TGTGCCAGCTCACCACAGGCGGGGGAACAAGGAGAGACCCAGTACTTC. It codes for CASSPQAGEQGETQYF.

V usage is TRBV5-4 and J usage is TRBJ2-3; the D gene is possibly TRBD2 (6 bases). Germline V lookup: CDR1 SGHNT, CDR2 YYREEE (reference sequence). V lost 4 bases to trimming and J lost 1 base, with 13 bases between them. This CDR3 contains 15 residues. The CDR3 region has the DNA TGTGCCAGCAGCCCCCCGCCTAGCGGCACAGATACGCAGTATTTT. Its protein is CASSPPPSGTDTQYF.

This chain joins TRBV5-1 and TRBJ2-1, with 10 bases matching TRBD2. This CDR3 spans 16 amino acids. Per the germline V gene, CDR1 is SGHRS and CDR2 is YFSETQ. Germline trimming cut 3 bases from V and 4 bases from J; bases unmatched to any gene: 7. This CDR3 is CASSYRTSGPYNEQFF. CDR3 coding DNA: TGCGCCAGCAGCTACCGGACTAGCGGACCTTACAATGAGCAGTTCTTC.

The rearrangement links TRBV11-2 to TRBJ1-1, with TRBD1 matching over 8 bases. CDR1 and CDR2 from the germline V gene are SGHAT and FQNNGV. Germline trimming cut 5 bases from V and 1 base from J; bases unmatched to any gene: 6. The CDR3 has 15 residues. The CDR3 coding sequence is TGTGCCAGCAGCCTGCGACAGGGGCGGAACACTGAAGCTTTCTTT. This gives the protein CASSLRQGRNTEAFF.

This clone came up once. The J gene is TRBJ1-2, the V gene TRBV6-5, with D unresolved. This CDR3 comprises 11 residues. Germline-derived CDR1 and CDR2 are MNHEY and SVGAGI. V was pared by 7 bases and J by 6 bases, with 9 bases between. The CDR3: CASTTGNGYTF. CDR3 DNA: TGTGCCAGCACTACGGGGAATGGCTACACCTTC.

The chain couples TRBV20-1 to TRBJ1-1; D not certain. This CDR3 is 11 amino acids long. The V end lost 1 base, the J end lost 8 bases, and 8 bases lay between the germline ends. Looked up from germline, CDR1 is DFQATT and CDR2 is SNEGSKA (reference sequence). The CDR3 DNA is TGCAGTGCTAGAGGGGCAGGAGAAGCTTTCTTT. As protein: CSARGAGEAFF.